The 24 T cell receptor beta chains presented below share a single source sample, sequenced in a study of T cell changes during pregnancy in multiple sclerosis. Sequencing used immunoSEQ multiplex PCR; TCRdb keeps in-frame clones, though not all of them. The repertoire consists of about 77,000 clones, with 85% to 95% occurring once and the leading ten covering 2.5% to 3%. Specimen: peripheral blood, collected after pregnancy. These receptor sequences come from a female donor in good health, enrolled as a control in a pregnancy study.

The chain combines TRBV2 with TRBJ1-4; a possible D gene is TRBD1 (6 bases). CDR3 size: 13 residues. Per the germline V gene, CDR1 is SNHLY and CDR2 is FYNNEI. V lost 7 bases to trimming and J lost 3 bases, with 9 bases between them. In nucleotides, the CDR3 is TGTGCCAGCAACAGGGCGCCTAATGAAAAACTGTTTTTT. Amino acid sequence: CASNRAPNEKLFF.

This rearrangement joins TRBV2 to TRBJ2-2, with a tentative D call TRBD2 (6 bases). The V end was cut by 6 bases, the J end by 2 bases, with 16 bases between. This CDR3 has 16 residues. Germline CDR1 is SNHLY and CDR2 is FYNNEI. The DNA of the CDR3 is TGTGCCAGCAGGTCCCCCCTGGGGGGAAACACCGGGGAGCTGTTTTTT. Its translation: CASRSPLGGNTGELFF.

This sequence joins TRBV5-6 and TRBJ2-7; maybe TRBD1 (6 bases). Trimming left V 4 bases short and J 3 bases short, with 11 bases between. Germline-derived CDR1 and CDR2 are SGHDT and YYEEEE. CDR3 length: 13 amino acids. DNA of the CDR3: TGTGCCAGCAGCATATTACAGGGCTACGAGCAGTACTTC. Amino acid sequence: CASSILQGYEQYF.

V gene TRBV18 combines with J gene TRBJ2-1; 7 positions match TRBD1. CDR3 length equals 15 residues. Looked up from germline, CDR1 is KGHSH and CDR2 is LQKENI. The junction had 3 bases not matched to a gene; V was cut back by 3 bases and J by 1 base. The DNA for the CDR3 is TGTGCCAGCTCACCCAACAGGGGATCCTACAATGAGCAGTTCTTC. It yields the protein CASSPNRGSYNEQFF.

The genes are TRBV11-2 and TRBJ2-7; D is possibly TRBD2 (5 bases). Germline loops: CDR1 SGHAT, CDR2 FQNNGV. V lost 5 bases and J 2 bases, leaving 13 bases between the germline ends. CDR3 length equals 14 residues. In nucleotides, the CDR3 is TGTGCCAGCAGCCCAATGCGGGTACCCTACGAGCAGTACTTC. This sequence encodes CASSPMRVPYEQYF.

This sequence joins TRBV2 and TRBJ2-2; D might be TRBD1 (6 bases). The germline V gene has CDR1 SNHLY and CDR2 FYNNEI. CDR3 length: 15 residues. Trimming stripped 4 bases from V and 4 bases from J, with 13 bases between. This CDR3 reads CASSAQGFGTGELFF. In DNA form, the CDR3 reads TGTGCCAGCAGTGCCCAGGGGTTCGGCACCGGGGAGCTGTTTTTT.

V and J are TRBV7-2 and TRBJ2-7; 7 nucleotides line up with TRBD1. Germline V gene data show CDR1 as SGHTA and CDR2 as FQGNSA. The V gene end was trimmed by 1 base and the J gene end by 4 bases; junction bases not matched to a gene: 4. This CDR3 has 14 amino acids. The CDR3 is CASSLEGGIYEQYF. The DNA for the CDR3 is TGTGCCAGCAGCTTAGAAGGGGGCATTTACGAGCAGTACTTC.

The V gene is TRBV19, the J gene TRBJ1-5; tentative D call: TRBD1 (6 bases). CDR1 is LNHDA, CDR2 SQIVND, per germline (reference sequence). Trimming took 1 base from V and 6 from J, leaving 13 bases between them. The CDR3 totals 15 residues. CDR3 amino acids: CASSIGSRGTQPQHF. CDR3 coding DNA: TGTGCCAGTAGTATAGGTAGCAGGGGAACTCAGCCCCAGCATTTT. Together with reference TRBV19 and TRBJ1-5, the CDR3 gives the full variable domain: DGGITQSPKYLFRKEGQNVTLSCEQNLNHDAMYWYRQDPGQGLRLIYYSQIVNDFQKGDIAEGYSVSREKKESFPLTVTSAQKNPTAFYLCASSIGSRGTQPQHFGDGTRLSIL.

As for this clone: Other nucleotide sequences from this sample produce the same CDR3. The chain combines TRBV28 with TRBJ1-1; D possibly corresponds to TRBD1 (6 bases). The V end lost 1 base, the J end lost 8 bases, and 11 bases lay between the germline ends. Germline CDR1 MDHEN, CDR2 SYDVKM. The CDR3 consists of 13 residues. The CDR3 is CASSLSGGAEAFF. The CDR3 nucleotides read TGTGCCAGCAGTTTATCGGGGGGCGCCGAAGCTTTCTTT.

The CDR3 is CASTIWGGSNQPQHF. CDR3 bases: TGTGCCAGCACCATCTGGGGGGGTAGCAATCAGCCCCAGCATTTT. The chain couples TRBV7-2 to TRBJ1-5, with D tentatively TRBD1 (5 bases). Between the trimmed V and J ends, which lost 7 bases and 0 bases, there was a span of 13 bases. The CDR3 extends over 15 amino acids. The V gene's germline CDR1 is SGHTA and CDR2 FQGNSA.

The rearrangement uses TRBV29-1 and TRBJ1-2, with TRBD1 as a possible D gene (6 bases). Germline V gene data show CDR1 as SQVTM and CDR2 as ANQGSEA. V dropped 4 bases and J dropped 4 bases, with 13 bases sitting between them. CDR3 length: 13 amino acids. The chain's CDR3 is CSVGEGDGYGYTF. The CDR3 DNA reads as TGCAGCGTTGGGGAGGGGGACGGCTATGGCTACACCTTC.

The chain recombines TRBV25-1 with TRBJ1-2, with D perhaps TRBD1 (5 bases). The length of the CDR3 is 14 residues. The V and J ends lost 2 bases and 8 bases respectively, with 15 bases between them. Germline lookup yields CDR1 MGHDK and CDR2 SYGVNS. CDR3 bases: TGTGCCAGCAGTGAAGACAGCAGGGCCGGGGGCTACACCTTC. It encodes CASSEDSRAGGYTF.

The rearrangement joins TRBV28 to TRBJ2-1; 8 bases agree with TRBD2. This CDR3 spans 15 amino acids. Germline trimming cut 5 bases from V and 6 bases from J; bases unmatched to any gene: 9. Germline values: CDR1 MDHEN, CDR2 SYDVKM. The CDR3 protein is CASSLPGLVRNEQFF. Written as DNA, the CDR3 is TGTGCCAGCAGTCTCCCGGGACTAGTTCGCAATGAGCAGTTCTTC.

The rearrangement joins TRBV6-1 to TRBJ1-2, with D perhaps matching TRBD1 (6 bases). Looked up from germline, CDR1 is MNHNS and CDR2 is SASEGT. The CDR3 loop spans 13 amino acids. V dropped 7 bases and J dropped 4 bases, with 13 bases sitting between them. Here the CDR3 DNA reads TGTGCCAGCACCTTGACAGGTTCCTATGGCTACACCTTC. Protein sequence: CASTLTGSYGYTF.

This clone was counted a few times. The chain links TRBV7-2 to TRBJ1-4; 9 nucleotides align to TRBD1. Germline CDR1 is SGHTA and CDR2 is FQGNSA. With V trimmed by 5 bases and J by 8 bases, 6 bases remained unmatched. The CDR3 is made up of 14 amino acids. The CDR3 coding sequence is TGTGCCAGCAGCCAGGACAGGGGAGAGGAAAAACTGTTTTTT. It codes for CASSQDRGEEKLFF.

The V call is TRBV4-3, the J call TRBJ2-1; 7 nucleotides agree with TRBD1. There are 13 residues in the CDR3. Germline V lookup: CDR1 LGHNA, CDR2 YSLEER. Unmatched junction bases numbered 5, after V lost 4 bases and J lost 8 bases. The CDR3 loop is CASSPRTGDEQFF. The CDR3 nucleotides are TGCGCCAGCAGCCCTCGGACAGGCGATGAGCAGTTCTTC.

This clone was detected once. The rearrangement links TRBV2 to TRBJ1-5; TRBD1 aligns across 11 bases. Germline values: CDR1 SNHLY, CDR2 FYNNEI. V lost 1 base to trimming and J lost 7 bases; unmatched junction nucleotides: 3. The CDR3 has 15 residues. The CDR3 nucleotides read TGTGCCAGCAGTGAAGAGGGACAGGGGGGCCAGCCCCAGCATTTT. This translates into CASSEEGQGGQPQHF.

This clone was observed once. The genes are TRBV18 and TRBJ2-5, with D maybe TRBD2 (6 bases). Germline CDR1 is KGHSH and CDR2 is LQKENI. This CDR3 comprises 13 residues. V lost 8 bases to trimming and J lost 4 bases, with 14 bases between them. CDR3 sequence: CASAPTGGETQYF. The CDR3 nucleotides are TGTGCCAGCGCCCCAACCGGGGGAGAGACCCAGTACTTC.

The chain employs TRBV7-2 and TRBJ2-1, with a weak D call TRBD2 (7 bases). The V end was cut by 6 bases, the J end by 8 bases, with 14 bases between. The CDR3 contains 13 residues. CDR1 is SGHTA, CDR2 FQGNSA, per germline. Here the CDR3 reads CASSMRGGDEQFF. CDR3 nucleotides: TGTGCCAGCAGTATGAGGGGGGGCGATGAGCAGTTCTTC.

The CDR3 bases are TGCAGCGCCGTGGGGGACAGGGGGCTCGCAACTAATGAAAAACTGTTTTTT. Protein: CSAVGDRGLATNEKLFF. The chain carries TRBV29-1 and TRBJ1-4; 12 positions agree with TRBD1. Germline lookup yields CDR1 SQVTM and CDR2 ANQGSEA. The CDR3 is 17 residues long. V was pared by 7 bases and J by 0 bases, with 9 bases of the junction left unmatched.

The chain employs TRBV6-6 and TRBJ2-3, with D maybe TRBD1 (5 bases). The CDR3 runs 16 residues. Deletions cut 2 bases from V and 2 bases from J, with 14 bases between. CDR1 is MNHNY, CDR2 SVGAGI, per germline (reference sequence). CDR3 in DNA: TGTGCCAGCAGTTACGGGTGGGGCGGAGACACAGATACGCAGTATTTT. It yields the protein CASSYGWGGDTDTQYF.

As regards this clone: Sequence at one end of the junction differs from germline and may be a read error. The chain recombines TRBV9 with TRBJ1-1, with TRBD1 as a possible D gene (5 bases). Germline V gene sequence: CDR1 SGDLS, CDR2 YYNGEE. The CDR3 is made up of 14 amino acids. DNA for the CDR3: TGTGCAAGCACCGCAGGGCAGGTTTGGACTGAAGCTTTCTTT. This gives the protein CASTAGQVWTEAFF.

The chain is built from TRBV11-2 and TRBJ2-5; D may be TRBD1 (6 bases). Germline V CDR1 and CDR2: SGHAT, FQNNGV. The CDR3 spans 17 residues. The germline V and J ends were trimmed by 0 bases and 7 bases, with 21 bases remaining between them. CDR3 DNA sequence: TGTGCCAGCAGCTTAGATGATAGGTCAGGGGTGTGGGGGACCCAGTACTTC. Translation: CASSLDDRSGVWGTQYF.

This chain links TRBV27 with TRBJ2-7; perhaps TRBD1 as D (6 bases). The germline V and J ends were trimmed by 4 bases and 4 bases, with 17 bases remaining between them. Germline-derived CDR1 and CDR2 are MNHEY and SMNVEV (reference sequence). The CDR3 runs 15 residues. The CDR3 bases are TGTGCCAGCAGTTGGAACAGGGCAAGTCTTTACGAGCAGTACTTC. Residues: CASSWNRASLYEQYF.